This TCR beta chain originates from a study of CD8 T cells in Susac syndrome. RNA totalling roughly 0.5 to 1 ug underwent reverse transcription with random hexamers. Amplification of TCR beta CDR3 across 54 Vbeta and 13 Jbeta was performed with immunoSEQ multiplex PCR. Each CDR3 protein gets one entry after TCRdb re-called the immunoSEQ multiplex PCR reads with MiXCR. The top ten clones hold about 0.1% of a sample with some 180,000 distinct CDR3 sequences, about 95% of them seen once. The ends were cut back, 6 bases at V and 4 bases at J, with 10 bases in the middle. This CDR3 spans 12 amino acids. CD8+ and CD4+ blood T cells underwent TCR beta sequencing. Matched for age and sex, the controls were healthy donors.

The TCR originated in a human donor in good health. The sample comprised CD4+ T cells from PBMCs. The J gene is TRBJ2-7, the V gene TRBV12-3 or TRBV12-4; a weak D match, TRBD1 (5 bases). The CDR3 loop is CASRSDRYEQYF. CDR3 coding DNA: TGTGCCAGCAGGTCCGACAGATACGAGCAGTACTTC.